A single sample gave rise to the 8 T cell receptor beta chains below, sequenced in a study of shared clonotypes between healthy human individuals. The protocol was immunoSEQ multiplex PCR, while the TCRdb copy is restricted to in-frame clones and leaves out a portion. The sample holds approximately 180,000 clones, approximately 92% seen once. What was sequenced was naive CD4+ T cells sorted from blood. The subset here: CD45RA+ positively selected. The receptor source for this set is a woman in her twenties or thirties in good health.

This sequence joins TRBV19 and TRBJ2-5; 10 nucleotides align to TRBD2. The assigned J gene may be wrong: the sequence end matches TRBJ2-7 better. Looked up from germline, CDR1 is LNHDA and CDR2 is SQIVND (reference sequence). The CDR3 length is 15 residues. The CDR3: CASSIRTSGSYEQYF. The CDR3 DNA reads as TGTGCCAGTAGTATTCGGACTAGCGGCTCCTACGAGCAGTACTTC.

This CDR3 is CASIPRPNTEAFF. Written as DNA, the CDR3 is TGTGCCAGCATCCCTAGACCGAACACTGAAGCTTTCTTT. The chain joins TRBV28 to TRBJ1-1; D uncertain. The CDR3 is 13 residues long. V was shortened by 7 bases and J by 1 base, with 10 bases between the two germline ends. Germline V gives CDR1 MDHEN, CDR2 SYDVKM.

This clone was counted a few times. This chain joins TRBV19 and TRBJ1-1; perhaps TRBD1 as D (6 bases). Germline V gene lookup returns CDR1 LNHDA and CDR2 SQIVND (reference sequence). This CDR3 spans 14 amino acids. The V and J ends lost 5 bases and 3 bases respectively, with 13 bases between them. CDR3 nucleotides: TGTGCCAGTAGTTTACAGGGTCAGTACACTGAAGCTTTCTTT. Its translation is CASSLQGQYTEAFF.

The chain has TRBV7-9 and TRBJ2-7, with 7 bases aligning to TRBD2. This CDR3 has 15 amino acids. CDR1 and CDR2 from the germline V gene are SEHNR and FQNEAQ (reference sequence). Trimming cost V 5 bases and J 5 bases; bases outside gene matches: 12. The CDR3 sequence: CASSPSLWAGDEQYF. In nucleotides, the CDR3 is TGTGCCAGCAGCCCCTCTCTATGGGCGGGGGACGAGCAGTACTTC.

The CDR3 DNA reads TGTGCCACCAGCAGGGACAGGGCGAACACCGGGGAGCTGTTTTTT. It is translated as CATSRDRANTGELFF. The J gene is TRBJ2-2, the V gene TRBV15; 8 positions agree with TRBD1. V shed 3 bases, J shed 0 bases, and the junction held 0 bases outside the gene matches. CDR3 length: 15 amino acids. Per germline, CDR1 LNHNV and CDR2 YYDKDF (reference sequence).

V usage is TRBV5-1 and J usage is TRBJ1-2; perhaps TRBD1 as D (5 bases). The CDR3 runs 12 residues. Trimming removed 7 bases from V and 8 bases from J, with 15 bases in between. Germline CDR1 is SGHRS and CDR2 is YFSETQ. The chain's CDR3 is CASWTLSQGYTF. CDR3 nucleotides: TGCGCCAGCTGGACACTTTCTCAGGGCTACACCTTC.

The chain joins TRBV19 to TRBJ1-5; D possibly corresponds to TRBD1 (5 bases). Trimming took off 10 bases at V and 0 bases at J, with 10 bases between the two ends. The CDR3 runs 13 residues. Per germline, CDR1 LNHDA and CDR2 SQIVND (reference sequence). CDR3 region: CATGRNSNQPQHF. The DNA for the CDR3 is TGTGCCACGGGACGGAATAGCAATCAGCCCCAGCATTTT.

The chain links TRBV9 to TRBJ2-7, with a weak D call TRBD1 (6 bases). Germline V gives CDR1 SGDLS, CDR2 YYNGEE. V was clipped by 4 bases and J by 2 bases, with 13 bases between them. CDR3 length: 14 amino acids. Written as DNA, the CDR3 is TGTGCCAGCAGCCCTAGACAGGCGCCCTACGAGCAGTACTTC. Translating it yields CASSPRQAPYEQYF.